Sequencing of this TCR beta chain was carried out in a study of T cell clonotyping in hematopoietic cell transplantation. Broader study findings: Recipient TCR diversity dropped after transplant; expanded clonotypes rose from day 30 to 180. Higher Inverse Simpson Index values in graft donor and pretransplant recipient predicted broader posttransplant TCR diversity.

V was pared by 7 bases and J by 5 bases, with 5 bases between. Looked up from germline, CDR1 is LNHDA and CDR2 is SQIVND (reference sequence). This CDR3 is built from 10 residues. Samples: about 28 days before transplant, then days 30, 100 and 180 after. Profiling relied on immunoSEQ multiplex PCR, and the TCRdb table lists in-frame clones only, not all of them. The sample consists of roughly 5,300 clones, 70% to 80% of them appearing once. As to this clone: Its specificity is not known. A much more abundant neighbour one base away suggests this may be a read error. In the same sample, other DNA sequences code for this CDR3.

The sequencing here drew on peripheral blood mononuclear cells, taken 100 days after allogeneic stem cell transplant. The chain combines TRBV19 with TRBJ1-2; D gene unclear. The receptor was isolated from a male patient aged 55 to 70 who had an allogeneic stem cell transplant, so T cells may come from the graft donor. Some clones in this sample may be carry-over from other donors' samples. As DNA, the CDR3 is TGTGCCAGTAAAGGGTATGGCTACACCTTC. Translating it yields CASKGYGYTF.